This entry lists 5 T cell receptor beta chains sequenced from one sample in a study of blood T cell repertoires in COVID-19. TCRdb keeps only in-frame clones here, not all; method: immunoSEQ multiplex PCR. The table shows 50,000 to 85,000 clones, with around 82% occurring only once. Sequenced material: peripheral blood. These receptors all stem from a man between 60 and 75 years old with acute or convalescent COVID-19.

The chain joins TRBV3-1 (or the pseudogene TRBV3-2) to TRBJ2-2, with 13 nucleotides matching TRBD2. Trimming at V came to 4 bases and at J to 3 bases, leaving 2 bases not matched to a gene. The CDR3 is 16 residues long. Germline loops: CDR1 LGHDT, CDR2 YNNKEL (reference sequence). CDR3 amino acids: CASSRLAGGDTGELFF. CDR3 DNA: TGTGCCAGCAGCCGACTAGCGGGGGGCGACACCGGGGAGCTGTTTTTT.

The chain joins TRBV7-8 to TRBJ2-6; TRBD1 aligns across 8 bases. J lost 2 bases, V lost 5 bases, and 17 bases had no gene match. The CDR3 consists of 20 residues. Germline lookup yields CDR1 SGHVS and CDR2 FQNEAQ. The CDR3 nucleotides are TGTGCCAGCAGCCTCACCTCCAGACAGGGGTGGGGCGCTGGGGCCAACGTCCTGACTTTC. Protein product: CASSLTSRQGWGAGANVLTF. Drawing the rest from reference TRBV7-8 and TRBJ2-6, the complete variable domain is GAGVSQSPRYKVAKRGQDVALRCDPISGHVSLFWYQQALGQGPEFLTYFQNEAQLDKSGLPSDRFFAERPEGSVSTLKIQRTQQEDSAVYLCASSLTSRQGWGAGANVLTFGAGSRLTVL.

The gene calls are TRBV18 and TRBJ1-1; tentatively, D is TRBD1 (5 bases). Deletions cut 10 bases from V and 4 bases from J, with 19 bases between. CDR3 length: 14 residues. The germline CDR1 and CDR2 sequences are KGHSH and LQKENI. In DNA, the CDR3 is TGTGCCACTAAACAATCCGGGGGTTCCACTGAAGCTTTCTTT. This gives the protein CATKQSGGSTEAFF.

This clone appeared a few times. The chain has TRBV5-4 and TRBJ1-4; TRBD1 might be the D (5 bases). The germline CDR1 and CDR2 sequences are SGHNT and YYREEE (reference sequence). The CDR3 consists of 17 residues. The V end was cut by 4 bases, the J end by 4 bases, with 20 bases between. CDR3: CASSPAHTGGNNEKLFF. As DNA, the CDR3 is TGTGCCAGCAGCCCAGCCCATACAGGTGGCAATAATGAAAAACTGTTTTTT.

The V gene is TRBV6-2 or TRBV6-3, the J gene TRBJ1-2; D possibly corresponds to TRBD1 (5 bases). Trimming took off 5 bases at V and 9 bases at J, with 13 bases between the two ends. CDR1 and CDR2 from the germline V gene are MNHEY and SVGEGT. The CDR3 length is 12 residues. In DNA, the CDR3 is TGTGCCAGCAGTCGAGACAGTAGAAGCTACACCTTC. This gives the protein CASSRDSRSYTF.